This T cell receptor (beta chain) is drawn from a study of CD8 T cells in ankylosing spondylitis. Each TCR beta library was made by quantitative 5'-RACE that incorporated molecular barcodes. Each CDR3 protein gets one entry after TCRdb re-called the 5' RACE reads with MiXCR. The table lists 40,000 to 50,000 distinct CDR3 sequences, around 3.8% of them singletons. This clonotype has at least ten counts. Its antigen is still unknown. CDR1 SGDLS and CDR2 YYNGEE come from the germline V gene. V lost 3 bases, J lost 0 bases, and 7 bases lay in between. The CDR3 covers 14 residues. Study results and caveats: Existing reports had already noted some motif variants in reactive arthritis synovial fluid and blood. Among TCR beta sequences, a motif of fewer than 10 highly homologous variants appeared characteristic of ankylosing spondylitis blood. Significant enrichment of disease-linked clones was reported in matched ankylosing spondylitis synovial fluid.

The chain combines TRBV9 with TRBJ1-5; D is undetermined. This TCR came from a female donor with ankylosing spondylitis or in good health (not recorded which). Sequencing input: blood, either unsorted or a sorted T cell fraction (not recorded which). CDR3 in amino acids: CASSASASNQPQHF. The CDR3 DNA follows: TGTGCCAGCAGCGCCTCGGCTAGCAATCAGCCCCAGCATTTT. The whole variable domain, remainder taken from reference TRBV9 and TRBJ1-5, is DSGVTQTPKHLITATGQRVTLRCSPRSGDLSVYWYQQSLDQGLQFLIQYYNGEERAKGNILERFSAQQFPDLHSELNLSSLELGDSALYFCASSASASNQPQHFGDGTRLSIL.